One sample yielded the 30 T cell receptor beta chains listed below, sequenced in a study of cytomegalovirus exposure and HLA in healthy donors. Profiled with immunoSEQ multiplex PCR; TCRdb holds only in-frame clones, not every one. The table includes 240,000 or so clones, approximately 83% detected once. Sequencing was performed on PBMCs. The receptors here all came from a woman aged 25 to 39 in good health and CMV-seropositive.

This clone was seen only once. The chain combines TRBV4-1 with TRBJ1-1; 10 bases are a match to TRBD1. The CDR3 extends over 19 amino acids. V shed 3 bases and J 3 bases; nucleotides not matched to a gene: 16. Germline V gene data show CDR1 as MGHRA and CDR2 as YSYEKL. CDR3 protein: CASSHFPGQGSPQDTEAFF. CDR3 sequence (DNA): TGCGCCAGCAGCCATTTCCCGGGACAGGGGTCCCCCCAGGACACTGAAGCTTTCTTT.

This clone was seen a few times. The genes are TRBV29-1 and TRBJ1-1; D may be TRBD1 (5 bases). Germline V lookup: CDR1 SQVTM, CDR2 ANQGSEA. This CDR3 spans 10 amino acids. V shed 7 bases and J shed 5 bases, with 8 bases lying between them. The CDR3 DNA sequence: TGCAGCGAGGGGATAACTGAAGCTTTCTTT. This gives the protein CSEGITEAFF. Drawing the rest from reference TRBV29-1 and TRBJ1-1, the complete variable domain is SAVISQKPSRDICQRGTSLTIQCQVDSQVTMMFWYRQQPGQSLTLIATANQGSEATYESGFVIDKFPISRPNLTFSTLTVSNMSPEDSSIYLCSEGITEAFFGQGTRLTVV.

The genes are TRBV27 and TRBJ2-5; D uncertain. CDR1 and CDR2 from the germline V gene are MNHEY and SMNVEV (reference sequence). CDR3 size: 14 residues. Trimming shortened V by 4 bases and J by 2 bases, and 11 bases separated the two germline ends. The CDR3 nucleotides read TGTGCCAGCAGTTCGTCGGGTCCACAAGAGACCCAGTACTTC. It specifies CASSSSGPQETQYF.

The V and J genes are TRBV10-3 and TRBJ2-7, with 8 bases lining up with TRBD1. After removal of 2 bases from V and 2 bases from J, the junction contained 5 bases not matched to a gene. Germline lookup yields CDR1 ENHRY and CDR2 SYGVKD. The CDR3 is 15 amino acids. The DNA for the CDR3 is TGTGCCATCAGTGAGGAAATGGGACAGGCCTACGAGCAGTACTTC. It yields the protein CAISEEMGQAYEQYF.

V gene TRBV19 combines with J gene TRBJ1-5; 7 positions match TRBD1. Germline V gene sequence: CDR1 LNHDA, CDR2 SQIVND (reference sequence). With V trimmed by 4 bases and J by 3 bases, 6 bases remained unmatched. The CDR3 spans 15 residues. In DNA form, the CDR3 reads TGTGCCAGTAGTAGGGCAGGGGGACCCAATCAGCCCCAGCATTTT. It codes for CASSRAGGPNQPQHF.

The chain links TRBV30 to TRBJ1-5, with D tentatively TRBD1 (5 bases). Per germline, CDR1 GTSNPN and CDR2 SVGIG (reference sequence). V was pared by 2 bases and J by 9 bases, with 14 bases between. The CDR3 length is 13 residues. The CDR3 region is CAWSKGPKGPQHF. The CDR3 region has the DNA TGTGCCTGGAGTAAGGGGCCAAAGGGGCCCCAGCATTTT.

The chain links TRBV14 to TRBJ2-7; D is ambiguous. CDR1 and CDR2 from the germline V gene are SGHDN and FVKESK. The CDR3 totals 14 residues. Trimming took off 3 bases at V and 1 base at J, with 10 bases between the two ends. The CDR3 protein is CASSHNPGSYEQYF. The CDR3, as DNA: TGTGCCAGCAGCCACAACCCGGGTTCCTACGAGCAGTACTTC.

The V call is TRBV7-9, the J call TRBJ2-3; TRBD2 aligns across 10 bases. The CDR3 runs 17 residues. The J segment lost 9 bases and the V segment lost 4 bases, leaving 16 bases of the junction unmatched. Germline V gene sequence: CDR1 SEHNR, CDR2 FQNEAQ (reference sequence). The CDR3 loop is CASSSVTSGTRPRTQYF. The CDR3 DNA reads TGTGCCAGCAGCTCCGTAACTAGCGGGACTCGCCCCAGAACGCAGTATTTT.

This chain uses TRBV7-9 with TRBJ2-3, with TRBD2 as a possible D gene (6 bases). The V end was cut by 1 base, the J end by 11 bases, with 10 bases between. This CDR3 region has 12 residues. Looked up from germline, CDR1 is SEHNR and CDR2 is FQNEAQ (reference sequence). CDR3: CASSLDGSMQYF. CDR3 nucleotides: TGTGCCAGCAGCTTAGACGGGAGTATGCAGTATTTT.

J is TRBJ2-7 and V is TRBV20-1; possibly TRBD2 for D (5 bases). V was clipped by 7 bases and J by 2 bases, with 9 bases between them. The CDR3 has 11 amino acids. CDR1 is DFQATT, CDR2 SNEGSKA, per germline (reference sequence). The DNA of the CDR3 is TGCAGTGGGACTGATACCTACGAGCAGTACTTC. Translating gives CSGTDTYEQYF.

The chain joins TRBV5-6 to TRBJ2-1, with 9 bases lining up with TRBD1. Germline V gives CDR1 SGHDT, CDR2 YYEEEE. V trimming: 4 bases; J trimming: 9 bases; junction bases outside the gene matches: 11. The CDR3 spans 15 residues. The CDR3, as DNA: TGTGCCAGCAGCAGCAGGACAGGGGCGGGGGCTGAGCAGTTCTTC. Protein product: CASSSRTGAGAEQFF. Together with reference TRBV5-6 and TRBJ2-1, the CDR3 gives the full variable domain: DAGVTQSPTHLIKTRGQQVTLRCSPKSGHDTVSWYQQALGQGPQFIFQYYEEEERQRGNFPDRFSGHQFPNYSSELNVNALLLGDSALYLCASSSRTGAGAEQFFGPGTRLTVL.

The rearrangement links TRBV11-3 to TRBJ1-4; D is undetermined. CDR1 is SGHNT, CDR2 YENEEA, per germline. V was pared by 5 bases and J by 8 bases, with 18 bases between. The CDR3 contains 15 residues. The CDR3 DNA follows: TGTGCCAGCAGCGACCGACGGAGGCGTGGAGAAAAACTGTTTTTT. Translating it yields CASSDRRRRGEKLFF. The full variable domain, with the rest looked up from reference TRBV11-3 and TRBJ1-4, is EAGVVQSPRYKIIEKKQPVAFWCNPISGHNTLYWYLQNLGQGPELLIRYENEEAVDDSQLPKDRFSAERLKGVDSTLKIQPAELGDSAVYLCASSDRRRRGEKLFFGSGTQLSVL.

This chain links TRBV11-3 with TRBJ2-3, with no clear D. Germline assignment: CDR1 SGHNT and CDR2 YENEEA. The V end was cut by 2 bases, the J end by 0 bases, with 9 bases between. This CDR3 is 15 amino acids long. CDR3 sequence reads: CASSLSTRSTDTQYF. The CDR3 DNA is TGTGCCAGCAGCTTATCGACGCGGAGCACAGATACGCAGTATTTT.

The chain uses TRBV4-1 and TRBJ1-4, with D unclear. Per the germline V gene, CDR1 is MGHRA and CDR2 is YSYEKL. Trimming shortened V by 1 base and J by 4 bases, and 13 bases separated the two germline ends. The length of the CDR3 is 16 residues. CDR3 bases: TGCGCCAGCAGCCAAGTAGTCGTAGTCAATAATGAAAAACTGTTTTTT. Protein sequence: CASSQVVVVNNEKLFF.

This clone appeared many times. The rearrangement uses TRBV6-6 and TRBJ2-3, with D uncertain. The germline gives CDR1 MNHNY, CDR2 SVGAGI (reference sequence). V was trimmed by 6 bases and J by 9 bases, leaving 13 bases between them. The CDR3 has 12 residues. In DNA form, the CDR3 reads TGTGCCAGCAGCATATTGTCTACGACGCAGTATTTT. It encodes CASSILSTTQYF.

The CDR3 loop is CASSPGQGFVQPQHF. In DNA, the CDR3 is TGTGCCAGCTCACCGGGACAGGGGTTTGTACAGCCCCAGCATTTT. The V and J genes are TRBV18 and TRBJ1-5; 10 bases line up with TRBD1. The CDR3 is made up of 15 amino acids. With 3 bases clipped from V and 7 bases from J, the junction kept 6 bases outside the gene matches. Germline CDR1 reads KGHSH; CDR2 reads LQKENI.

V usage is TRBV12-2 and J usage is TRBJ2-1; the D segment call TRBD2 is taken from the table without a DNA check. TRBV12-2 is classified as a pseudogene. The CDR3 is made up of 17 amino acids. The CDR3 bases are TGTGCAAGTCGCTTCTCCTCGGGGCGGGAGAGGAAAAATGAGCAGTTCTTC. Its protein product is CASRFSSGRERKNEQFF.

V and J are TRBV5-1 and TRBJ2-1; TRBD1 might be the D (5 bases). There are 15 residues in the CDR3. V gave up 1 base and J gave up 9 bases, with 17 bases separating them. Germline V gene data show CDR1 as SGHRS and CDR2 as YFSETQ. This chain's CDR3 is CASSLSQGTFSEQFF. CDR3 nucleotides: TGCGCCAGCAGCTTGAGTCAGGGTACCTTCAGTGAGCAGTTCTTC.

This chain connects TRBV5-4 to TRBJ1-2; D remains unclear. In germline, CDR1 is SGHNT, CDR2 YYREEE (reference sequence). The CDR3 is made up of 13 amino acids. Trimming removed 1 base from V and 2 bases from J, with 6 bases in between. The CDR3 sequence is CASSLRGNYGYTF. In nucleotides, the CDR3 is TGTGCCAGCAGCTTGAGAGGGAACTATGGCTACACCTTC.

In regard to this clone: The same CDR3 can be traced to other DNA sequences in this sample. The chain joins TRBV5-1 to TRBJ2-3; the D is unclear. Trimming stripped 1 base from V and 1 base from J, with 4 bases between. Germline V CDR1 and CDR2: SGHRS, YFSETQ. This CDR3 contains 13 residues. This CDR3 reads CASSLFGTDTQYF. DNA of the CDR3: TGCGCCAGCAGCTTGTTCGGCACAGATACGCAGTATTTT.

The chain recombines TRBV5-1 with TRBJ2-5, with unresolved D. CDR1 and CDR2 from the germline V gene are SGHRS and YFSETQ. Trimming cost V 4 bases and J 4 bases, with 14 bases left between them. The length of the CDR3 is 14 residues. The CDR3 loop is CASSQLTLGETQYF. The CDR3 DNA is TGCGCCAGCAGCCAGCTAACCCTAGGAGAGACCCAGTACTTC.

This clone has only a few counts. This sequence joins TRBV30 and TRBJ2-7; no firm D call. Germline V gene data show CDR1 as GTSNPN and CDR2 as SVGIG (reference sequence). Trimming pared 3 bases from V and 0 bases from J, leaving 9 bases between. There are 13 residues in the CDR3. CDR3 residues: CAWRAAISYEQYF. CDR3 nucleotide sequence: TGTGCCTGGAGGGCGGCTATCTCCTACGAGCAGTACTTC.

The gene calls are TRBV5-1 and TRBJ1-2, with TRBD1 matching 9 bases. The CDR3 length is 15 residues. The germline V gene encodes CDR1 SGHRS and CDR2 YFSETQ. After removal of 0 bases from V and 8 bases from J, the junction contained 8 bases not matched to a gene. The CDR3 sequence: CASSLDLGQGEGYTF. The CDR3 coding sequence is TGCGCCAGCAGCTTGGATCTGGGACAGGGTGAGGGCTACACCTTC.

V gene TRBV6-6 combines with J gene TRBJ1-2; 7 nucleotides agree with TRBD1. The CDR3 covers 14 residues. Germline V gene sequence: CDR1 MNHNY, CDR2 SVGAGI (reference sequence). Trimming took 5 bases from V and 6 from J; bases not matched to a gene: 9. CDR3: CASSPSTGIDGYTF. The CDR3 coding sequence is TGTGCCAGCAGTCCTTCGACAGGGATAGATGGCTACACCTTC.

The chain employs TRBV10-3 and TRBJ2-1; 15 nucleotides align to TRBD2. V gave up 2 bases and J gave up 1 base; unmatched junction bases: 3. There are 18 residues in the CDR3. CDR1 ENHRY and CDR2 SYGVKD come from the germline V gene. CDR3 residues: CAISEPGTSGGSYNEQFF. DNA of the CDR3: TGTGCCATCAGTGAGCCGGGGACTAGCGGGGGGTCCTACAATGAGCAGTTCTTC.

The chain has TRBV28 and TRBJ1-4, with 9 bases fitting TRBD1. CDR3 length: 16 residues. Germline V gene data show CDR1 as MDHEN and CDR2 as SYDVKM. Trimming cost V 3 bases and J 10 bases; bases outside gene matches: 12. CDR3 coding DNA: TGTGCCAGCAGTTTCCCTTCAAGGACAGGGGAAGGAAAACTGTTTTTT. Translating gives CASSFPSRTGEGKLFF.

Written as DNA, the CDR3 is TGTGCCACCAGCAGAGACGGAGGTCTAGCGGGAGTTGGGAAGCTGTTTTTT. It is translated as CATSRDGGLAGVGKLFF. The chain has TRBV15 and TRBJ2-2, with 10 nucleotides matching TRBD2. Germline-derived CDR1 and CDR2 are LNHNV and YYDKDF (reference sequence). After removal of 0 bases from V and 12 bases from J, the junction contained 13 bases not matched to a gene. The CDR3 extends over 17 amino acids.

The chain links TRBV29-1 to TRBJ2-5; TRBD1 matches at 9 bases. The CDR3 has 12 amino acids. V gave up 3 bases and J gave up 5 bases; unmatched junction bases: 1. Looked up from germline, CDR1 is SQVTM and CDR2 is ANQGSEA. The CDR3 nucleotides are TGCAGCGTTGATGGGACAGGGGAGACCCAGTACTTC. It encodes CSVDGTGETQYF.

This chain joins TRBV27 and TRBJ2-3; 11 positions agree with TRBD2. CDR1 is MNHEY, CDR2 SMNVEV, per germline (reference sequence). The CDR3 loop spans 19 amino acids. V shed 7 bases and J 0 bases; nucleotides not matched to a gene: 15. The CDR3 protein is CASNTLAGEGMASTDTQYF. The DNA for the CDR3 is TGTGCCAGCAATACACTAGCGGGAGAAGGGATGGCTAGCACAGATACGCAGTATTTT.

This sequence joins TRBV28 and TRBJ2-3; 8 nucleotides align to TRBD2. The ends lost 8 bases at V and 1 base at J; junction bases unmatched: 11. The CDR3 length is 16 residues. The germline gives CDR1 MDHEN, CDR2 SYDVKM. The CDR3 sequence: CASARISGSGTDTQYF. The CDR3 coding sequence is TGTGCCAGCGCACGGATAAGCGGGAGCGGCACAGATACGCAGTATTTT. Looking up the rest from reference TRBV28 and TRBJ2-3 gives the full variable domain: DVKVTQSSRYLVKRTGEKVFLECVQDMDHENMFWYRQDPGLGLRLIYFSYDVKMKEKGDIPEGYSVSREKKERFSLILESASTNQTSMYLCASARISGSGTDTQYFGPGTRLTVL.